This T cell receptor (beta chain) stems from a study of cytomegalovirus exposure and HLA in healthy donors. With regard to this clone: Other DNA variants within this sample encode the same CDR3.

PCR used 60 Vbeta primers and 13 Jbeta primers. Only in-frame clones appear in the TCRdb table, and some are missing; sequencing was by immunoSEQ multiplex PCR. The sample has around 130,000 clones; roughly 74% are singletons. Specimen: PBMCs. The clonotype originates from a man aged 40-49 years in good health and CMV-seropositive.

CDR3 protein: CASSSREFRYNEQFF. The CDR3 bases are TGTGCCAGCAGCAGCAGGGAATTTCGGTACAATGAGCAGTTCTTC. This rearrangement joins TRBV6-1 to TRBJ2-1; D is perhaps TRBD1 (5 bases). V lost 6 bases to trimming and J lost 4 bases, with 16 bases between them. Germline CDR1 reads MNHNS; CDR2 reads SASEGT. CDR3 size: 15 residues.